The 26 T cell receptor beta chains presented below share a single source sample, sequenced in a study of identifying expanded T cells in peripheral blood. The repertoire was sequenced with immunoSEQ multiplex PCR; TCRdb's copy has only in-frame clones and lacks some. The sample records approximately 100,000 clones, around 88% being singletons. The sample taken for sequencing was blood. The receptors were gathered from a person aged 18 to 69 in good health.

V gene TRBV11-2 combines with J gene TRBJ2-5; no clear D gene. V shed 5 bases and J shed 4 bases, with 14 bases lying between them. The CDR3 runs to 14 residues. In germline, CDR1 is SGHAT, CDR2 FQNNGV. The CDR3 is CASSKVGPRETQYF. DNA for the CDR3: TGTGCCAGCAGCAAGGTTGGCCCCCGAGAGACCCAGTACTTC.

The chain couples TRBV5-6 to TRBJ1-4; a weak D match, TRBD1 (6 bases). CDR1 and CDR2 (germline): SGHDT, YYEEEE. CDR3 length: 18 residues. V gave up 2 bases and J gave up 0 bases, with 17 bases separating them. This CDR3 is CASSFFVQGPATNEKLFF. CDR3 DNA sequence: TGTGCCAGCAGCTTTTTTGTTCAGGGGCCAGCAACTAATGAAAAACTGTTTTTT. Filled out from reference TRBV5-6 and TRBJ1-4, the complete variable domain reads DAGVTQSPTHLIKTRGQQVTLRCSPKSGHDTVSWYQQALGQGPQFIFQYYEEEERQRGNFPDRFSGHQFPNYSSELNVNALLLGDSALYLCASSFFVQGPATNEKLFFGSGTQLSVL.

The chain uses TRBV4-3 and TRBJ2-1; D is unclear. Germline assignment: CDR1 LGHNA and CDR2 YSLEER. The length of the CDR3 is 17 residues. The germline V and J ends were trimmed by 1 base and 4 bases, with 17 bases remaining between them. CDR3 in DNA: TGCGCCAGCAGCCAAGTCGGAATAGCCGCTAAATACAATGAGCAGTTCTTC. Residues: CASSQVGIAAKYNEQFF.

About this clone: Germline and junction disagree at one end, which may indicate a read error. The chain links TRBV6-1 to TRBJ1-2, with D maybe TRBD1 (6 bases). The germline V gene encodes CDR1 MNHNS and CDR2 SASEGT. There are 10 residues in the CDR3. In DNA, the CDR3 is TGTGCCAGCAGAGATCGGGGGCTTTACTTC. It encodes CASRDRGLYF.

The CDR3: CASSQVVRNTEAFF. CDR3 coding DNA: TGCGCCAGCAGCCAAGTGGTAAGGAACACTGAAGCTTTCTTT. The chain is built from TRBV4-1 and TRBJ1-1; D is unresolved. This CDR3 is built from 14 residues. The germline V gene has CDR1 MGHRA and CDR2 YSYEKL. Trimming took 1 base from V and 1 from J, leaving 7 bases between them.

The chain is built from TRBV6-5 and TRBJ1-6; no clear D gene. Germline V gene lookup returns CDR1 MNHEY and CDR2 SVGAGI. Trimming removed 2 bases from V and 7 bases from J, with 6 bases in between. The CDR3 contains 13 residues. CDR3 bases: TGTGCCAGCAGTTACGTGGGGAATTCACCCCTCCACTTT. Translation: CASSYVGNSPLHF.

The gene calls are TRBV28 and TRBJ1-2; D is uncertain. Per the germline V gene, CDR1 is MDHEN and CDR2 is SYDVKM. This CDR3 is built from 10 residues. Deletions cut 4 bases from V and 7 bases from J, with 4 bases between. The CDR3 reads CASSSVGYTF. The CDR3 DNA is TGTGCCAGCAGTTCGGTTGGCTACACCTTC.

The CDR3: CASSVAGQTYEQYF. The CDR3 nucleotides are TGTGCCAGCTCCGTGGCAGGACAAACCTACGAGCAGTACTTC. The rearrangement uses TRBV18 and TRBJ2-7; TRBD1 is a possible D gene (5 bases). Germline V gene sequence: CDR1 KGHSH, CDR2 LQKENI. The V and J ends lost 6 bases and 2 bases respectively, with 14 bases between them. The CDR3 loop spans 14 amino acids.

This rearrangement joins TRBV4-2 to TRBJ2-4; TRBD2 aligns across 9 bases. The CDR3 is 16 amino acids. Unmatched junction bases numbered 8, after V lost 4 bases and J lost 4 bases. Germline CDR1 LGHNA, CDR2 YNFKEQ. Here the CDR3 reads CASSPRGGGAKNIQYF. The CDR3 nucleotides are TGTGCCAGCAGCCCTCGGGGCGGGGGGGCGAAAAACATTCAGTACTTC.

The chain carries TRBV6-1 and TRBJ2-3; 9 bases agree with TRBD2. Germline-derived CDR1 and CDR2 are MNHNS and SASEGT. This CDR3 contains 16 residues. J lost 5 bases, V lost 2 bases, and 8 bases had no gene match. The CDR3 reads CASSEMGRGGIDTQYF. The CDR3 nucleotides are TGTGCCAGCAGTGAAATGGGGCGGGGGGGGATAGATACGCAGTATTTT.

This clone was counted between two and nine times. The rearrangement uses TRBV27 and TRBJ1-2; tentative D call: TRBD1 (6 bases). V was clipped by 1 base and J by 5 bases, with 14 bases between them. Germline V gene lookup returns CDR1 MNHEY and CDR2 SMNVEV (reference sequence). CDR3 size: 15 residues. The CDR3 region has the DNA TGTGCCAGCAGTTTATGGGGGGCAGAGGGGTATGGCTACACCTTC. Translated, it gives CASSLWGAEGYGYTF.

The chain links TRBV5-1 to TRBJ2-5; no firm D call. CDR1 and CDR2 from the germline V gene are SGHRS and YFSETQ. The CDR3 is made up of 14 amino acids. V was shortened by 0 bases and J by 6 bases, with 12 bases between the two germline ends. The CDR3 DNA sequence: TGCGCCAGCAGCTTGGAGGCCGGTGGAAAGACCCAGTACTTC. Protein product: CASSLEAGGKTQYF.

This clone was recorded once. The V gene is TRBV4-1, the J gene TRBJ2-2; D is unresolved. This CDR3 comprises 15 residues. Per germline, CDR1 MGHRA and CDR2 YSYEKL. Trimming removed 2 bases from V and 4 bases from J, with 11 bases in between. The CDR3 region has the DNA TGCGCCAGCAGCCAATCGGTTGCCACCACCGGGGAGCTGTTTTTT. The encoded protein is CASSQSVATTGELFF.

This clone was picked up one time. The rearrangement links TRBV7-7 to TRBJ2-5; 7 nucleotides agree with TRBD1. CDR3 length: 13 residues. Trimming at V came to 5 bases and at J to 5 bases, leaving 5 bases not matched to a gene. Germline-derived CDR1 and CDR2 are SSHAT and FNYEAQ (reference sequence). In nucleotides, the CDR3 is TGTGCCAGCAGCAACGGACAGGTGGAGACCCAGTACTTC. It encodes CASSNGQVETQYF.

This chain links TRBV25-1 with TRBJ1-1; 9 bases agree with TRBD1. Germline trimming cut 5 bases from V and 4 bases from J; bases unmatched to any gene: 14. Germline loops: CDR1 MGHDK, CDR2 SYGVNS. The CDR3 contains 17 residues. CDR3 nucleotide sequence: TGTGCCAGCAGTAACTTTGCGGGACAGGGTGACTCCACTGAAGCTTTCTTT. It is translated as CASSNFAGQGDSTEAFF.

The chain has TRBV4-3 and TRBJ1-1, with D hard to call. This CDR3 has 14 residues. V lost 2 bases, J lost 1 base, and 8 bases lay in between. Germline CDR1 reads LGHNA; CDR2 reads YSLEER. CDR3 region: CASSQYRQNTEAFF. The CDR3 DNA sequence: TGCGCCAGCAGCCAATACAGACAGAACACTGAAGCTTTCTTT.

This clone was observed a single time. The V gene is TRBV9, the J gene TRBJ2-1; 8 bases agree with TRBD1. CDR1 SGDLS and CDR2 YYNGEE come from the germline V gene. The junction had 8 bases not matched to a gene; V was cut back by 4 bases and J by 5 bases. The CDR3 loop spans 15 amino acids. CDR3 DNA: TGTGCCAGCAGCCCTTACAGGGGGGCTGACAATGAGCAGTTCTTC. Encoded protein: CASSPYRGADNEQFF.

The chain combines TRBV7-2 with TRBJ1-5; D ambiguous. Trimming stripped 3 bases from V and 4 bases from J, with 7 bases between. The CDR3 length is 13 residues. Per germline, CDR1 SGHTA and CDR2 FQGNSA. The CDR3 DNA sequence: TGTGCCAGCAGCTTCGGCCTTAATCAGCCCCAGCATTTT. Its protein is CASSFGLNQPQHF.

The sample holds a few counts of this clone. The chain links TRBV19 to TRBJ1-1; 8 positions match TRBD1. The germline gives CDR1 LNHDA, CDR2 SQIVND (reference sequence). This CDR3 region has 14 residues. J lost 0 bases, V lost 3 bases, and 0 bases had no gene match. CDR3 DNA sequence: TGTGCCAGTAGTATGGGACAGGTGAACACTGAAGCTTTCTTT. This gives the protein CASSMGQVNTEAFF. Looking up the rest from reference TRBV19 and TRBJ1-1 gives the full variable domain: DGGITQSPKYLFRKEGQNVTLSCEQNLNHDAMYWYRQDPGQGLRLIYYSQIVNDFQKGDIAEGYSVSREKKESFPLTVTSAQKNPTAFYLCASSMGQVNTEAFFGQGTRLTVV.

This clone has a single count. This chain uses TRBV27 with TRBJ1-2; the D gene is possibly TRBD1 (5 bases). Germline lookup yields CDR1 MNHEY and CDR2 SMNVEV (reference sequence). The CDR3 is 15 amino acids. Trimming removed 2 bases from V and 9 bases from J, with 19 bases in between. The CDR3 loop reads CASSLLNRDPRSYTF. In DNA form, the CDR3 reads TGTGCCAGCAGTTTACTAAACCGGGACCCGAGGAGCTACACCTTC.

The chain combines TRBV4-3 with TRBJ2-2; D call uncertain. There are 15 residues in the CDR3. Germline CDR1 and CDR2: LGHNA and YSLEER. Trimming removed 0 bases from V and 3 bases from J, with 8 bases in between. The CDR3 DNA follows: TGCGCCAGCAGCCAAGATCGAAAGGACACCGGGGAGCTGTTTTTT. Protein sequence: CASSQDRKDTGELFF.

V gene TRBV19 combines with J gene TRBJ2-5; a possible D gene is TRBD2 (6 bases). Germline assignment: CDR1 LNHDA and CDR2 SQIVND (reference sequence). V was trimmed by 3 bases and J by 3 bases, leaving 11 bases between them. The CDR3 spans 14 residues. The CDR3 DNA is TGTGCCAGTAGTATTTCGGCTAGCGAAGAGACCCAGTACTTC. It codes for CASSISASEETQYF.

The sample holds a few counts of this clone. The gene calls are TRBV7-9 and TRBJ1-1; D is undetermined. Germline V gene data show CDR1 as SEHNR and CDR2 as FQNEAQ (reference sequence). Trimming cost V 5 bases and J 1 base, with 11 bases left between them. The CDR3 extends over 14 amino acids. The CDR3 here is CASSPSSPNTEAFF. CDR3 coding DNA: TGTGCCAGCAGCCCCTCAAGCCCGAACACTGAAGCTTTCTTT. The full variable domain, in which reference TRBV7-9 and TRBJ1-1 provide the parts outside the CDR3, is DTGVSQNPRHKITKRGQNVTFRCDPISEHNRLYWYRQTLGQGPEFLTYFQNEAQLEKSRLLSDRFSAERPKGSFSTLEIQRTEQGDSAMYLCASSPSSPNTEAFFGQGTRLTVV.

This chain links TRBV6-4 with TRBJ2-1; D not resolved. Germline loops: CDR1 MRHNA, CDR2 SNTAGT. The CDR3 contains 15 residues. V was clipped by 2 bases and J by 4 bases, with 12 bases between them. The CDR3 reads CASSDGDPIYNEQFF. The CDR3 region has the DNA TGTGCCAGCAGTGACGGAGACCCCATTTACAATGAGCAGTTCTTC.

This chain connects TRBV4-3 to TRBJ2-3, with 8 bases matching TRBD2. V trimming: 0 bases; J trimming: 2 bases; junction bases outside the gene matches: 10. Germline CDR1 is LGHNA and CDR2 is YSLEER. There are 18 residues in the CDR3. As DNA, the CDR3 is TGCGCCAGCAGCCAAGAACGGTTTTCGCGGGGGGCCACAGATACGCAGTATTTT. It yields the protein CASSQERFSRGATDTQYF.

This chain connects TRBV11-2 to TRBJ2-7, with no clear D. The V gene's germline CDR1 is SGHAT and CDR2 FQNNGV. V was trimmed by 0 bases and J by 5 bases, leaving 5 bases between them. The CDR3 totals 12 residues. CDR3 in DNA: TGTGCCAGCAGCTTAGACACGGACGAGCAGTACTTC. It yields the protein CASSLDTDEQYF.